The 2 T cell receptor beta chains below all came from one sample that was sequenced in a study of shared clonotypes between healthy human individuals. Method: immunoSEQ multiplex PCR; TCRdb's copy keeps in-frame clones and lacks some. Here the sample spans a few million clones, more than 80% being singletons. Sequenced material: naive CD4+ T cells sorted from blood. Sample subset: CD45RA+ positively selected. The receptors were sampled from a man younger than 30 in good health.

The rearrangement joins TRBV2 to TRBJ2-1, with 9 positions matching TRBD2. This CDR3 contains 14 residues. Germline V gene sequence: CDR1 SNHLY, CDR2 FYNNEI. The trim removed 9 bases at V and 6 bases at J, leaving 9 bases unmatched. For the CDR3, the DNA is TGTGCCAGTCGTTTAGCGGGGGTACTCAATGAGCAGTTCTTC. It yields the protein CASRLAGVLNEQFF.

The chain uses TRBV5-1 and TRBJ2-7; D ambiguous. V dropped 2 bases and J dropped 3 bases, with 15 bases sitting between them. Germline V gene sequence: CDR1 SGHRS, CDR2 YFSETQ. The CDR3 has 15 residues. CDR3 nucleotides: TGCGCCAGCAGCTTTTCCACCGGGTCCCTCTACGAGCAGTACTTC. It encodes CASSFSTGSLYEQYF.